This paragraph reports one T cell receptor (beta chain). Per germline, CDR1 LNHDA and CDR2 SQIVND (reference sequence). The CDR3 is 15 amino acids. V was clipped by 4 bases and J by 3 bases, with 13 bases between them. This sample is part of a study of blood T cell repertoires in COVID-19. Method: immunoSEQ multiplex PCR; TCRdb's copy keeps in-frame clones and lacks some. The repertoire has 150,000 or so clones, 79% of them found once; the top ten carry around 8.1%. The V call is TRBV19, the J call TRBJ1-5; tentatively, D is TRBD1 (6 bases). The TCR comes from a woman between 55 and 75 years old with COVID-19, enrolled during active disease. Material for sequencing was peripheral blood. The CDR3 DNA reads TGTGCCAGTAGTACCACAGGGCTTACCAATCAGCCCCAGCATTTT. Translating gives CASSTTGLTNQPQHF.